A single T cell receptor (beta chain) is shown here with its context. The sample originates from a study of blood T cell repertoires in COVID-19. Study information: PBMCs, B-cell-depleted T cells, or T cells provided the cDNA or gDNA that made up the material.

Authors' processing steps: Reference gene primer amplification in the assay estimated nucleated cell counts. The data were produced by immunoSEQ multiplex PCR, yet TCRdb's version contains in-frame clones alone and is incomplete. V and J calls and clone size follow that table, whereas D and trimming were derived from the DNA. The table shows 290,000 or so clones, with approximately 90% occurring only once. The CDR3 totals 15 residues. Trimming shortened V by 0 bases and J by 1 base, and 7 bases separated the two germline ends. In germline, CDR1 is SGHNT, CDR2 YENEEA. V usage is TRBV11-3 and J usage is TRBJ2-1, with D possibly matching TRBD2 (5 bases). Material for sequencing was peripheral blood. This TCR derives from a woman in her thirties with COVID-19, enrolled during active disease. This CDR3 reads CASSLDRGSYNEQFF. CDR3 DNA: TGTGCCAGCAGCTTAGATCGGGGTTCCTACAATGAGCAGTTCTTC.